This T cell receptor beta chain stems from a study of OX40 agonist ivuxolimab in advanced cancers. CDR1 and CDR2 (germline): MNHEY, SVGAGI. This CDR3 contains 13 residues. V shed 6 bases, J shed 4 bases, and the junction held 6 bases outside the gene matches. The table came from immunoSEQ multiplex PCR; TCRdb's copy has only in-frame clones and leaves some out. Here the sample spans just over 9,500 clones, roughly 67% being singletons. The chain uses TRBV6-5 and TRBJ2-7, with TRBD1 identical over 7 bases. The sequencing here drew on CD4+ or CD8+ T cells sorted from blood, taken in a trial of the OX40 agonist ivuxolimab. This clonotype was sampled from an adult with an advanced solid tumor such as melanoma, head and neck, liver or kidney cancer. CDR3 in amino acids: CASRRYRGYEQYF. The DNA for the CDR3 is TGTGCCAGCAGAAGATACAGGGGTTACGAGCAGTACTTC.